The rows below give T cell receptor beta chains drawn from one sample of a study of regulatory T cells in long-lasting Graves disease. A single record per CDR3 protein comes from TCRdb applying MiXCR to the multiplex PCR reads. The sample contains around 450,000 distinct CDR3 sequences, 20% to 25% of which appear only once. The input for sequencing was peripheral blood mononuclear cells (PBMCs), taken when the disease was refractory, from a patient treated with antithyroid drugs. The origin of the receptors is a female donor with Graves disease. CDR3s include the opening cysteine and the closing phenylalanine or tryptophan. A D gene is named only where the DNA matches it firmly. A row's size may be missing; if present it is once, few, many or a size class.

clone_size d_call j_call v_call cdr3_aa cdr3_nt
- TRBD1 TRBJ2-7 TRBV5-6 CASSWTGSDYEQYF TGTGCCAGCAGCTGGACAGGGTCCGACTACGAGCAGTACTTC
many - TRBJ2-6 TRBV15 CATNRDYSGANVLTF TGTGCCACCAACAGGGATTACTCTGGGGCCAACGTCCTGACTTTC
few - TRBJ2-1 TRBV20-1 CSAPRSGSYNEQFF TGCAGTGCCCCGCGGTCGGGATCCTACAATGAGCAGTTCTTC
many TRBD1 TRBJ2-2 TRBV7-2 CASSSITGGYTGELFF TGTGCCAGCAGCTCCATCACAGGGGGTTACACCGGGGAGCTGTTTTTT
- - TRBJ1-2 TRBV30 CAWSVPAGLYGYTF TGTGCCTGGAGTGTACCTGCAGGGCTCTATGGCTACACCTTC
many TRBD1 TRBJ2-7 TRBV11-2 CASSLTGTGLPYEQYF TGTGCCAGCAGCTTGACTGGGACAGGGCTACCCTACGAGCAGTACTTC
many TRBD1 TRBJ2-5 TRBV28 CASSFPGTGTIRTQYF TGTGCCAGCAGTTTCCCCGGGACAGGGACTATTCGGACCCAGTACTTC
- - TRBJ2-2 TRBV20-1 CSATQSNTGELFF TGCAGTGCTACCCAGTCGAACACCGGGGAGCTGTTTTTT
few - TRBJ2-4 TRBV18 CASSHLPWEGAKNIQYF TGTGCCAGCTCACACCTTCCATGGGAAGGGGCCAAAAACATTCAGTACTTC
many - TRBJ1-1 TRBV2 CASSEYTSNTEAFF TGTGCCAGCAGCGAATACACATCGAACACTGAAGCTTTCTTT
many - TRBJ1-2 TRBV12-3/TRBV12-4 CASSFGRGGYTF TGTGCCAGCAGTTTTGGACGGGGAGGCTACACCTTC
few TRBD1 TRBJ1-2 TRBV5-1 CASSLAGQSSNYGYTF TGCGCCAGCAGCTTGGCGGGACAGTCTTCTAACTATGGCTACACCTTC
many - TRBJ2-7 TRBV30 CAWSFLDEQYF TGTGCCTGGAGTTTCCTGGACGAGCAGTACTTC
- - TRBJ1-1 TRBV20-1 CSAFPDFANTEAFF TGCAGTGCCTTCCCGGACTTCGCGAACACTGAAGCTTTCTTT
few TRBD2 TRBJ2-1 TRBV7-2 CASTDGGGGYNEQFF TGTGCCAGCACCGATGGGGGGGGGGGCTACAATGAGCAGTTCTTC
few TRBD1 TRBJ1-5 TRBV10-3 CAISEAQGGNQPQHF TGTGCCATCAGTGAGGCCCAGGGGGGGAATCAGCCCCAGCATTTT
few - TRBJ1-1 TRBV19 CASSARGTEAFF TGTGCCAGTAGTGCCAGGGGAACTGAAGCTTTCTTT
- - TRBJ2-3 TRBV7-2 CASVTESTDTQYF TGTGCCAGCGTGACAGAGAGCACAGATACGCAGTATTTT
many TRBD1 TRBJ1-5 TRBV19 CASSSLTGIGSNQPQHF TGTGCCAGTAGTAGTTTGACAGGGATTGGGAGCAATCAGCCCCAGCATTTT
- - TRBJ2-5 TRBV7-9 CASSGLREDSETQYF TGTGCCAGCAGCGGACTCAGGGAAGATTCCGAGACCCAGTACTTC
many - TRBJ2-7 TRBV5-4 CASSGGSSYEQYF TGTGCCAGCAGCGGGGGGTCCTCCTACGAGCAGTACTTC
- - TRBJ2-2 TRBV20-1 CSASPYETNTGELFF TGCAGTGCTAGTCCGTACGAAACGAACACCGGGGAGCTGTTTTTT
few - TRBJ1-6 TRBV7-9 CASSSESPLHF TGTGCCAGCAGCTCGGAATCACCCCTCCACTTT
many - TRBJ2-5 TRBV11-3 CASSSPGTVEETQYF TGTGCCAGCAGCTCCCCCGGGACGGTAGAAGAGACCCAGTACTTC
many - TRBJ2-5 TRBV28 CASRGGREETQYF TGTGCCAGCAGGGGGGGCCGGGAAGAGACCCAGTACTTC
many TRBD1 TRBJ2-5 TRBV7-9 CASSLVGTAQETQYF TGTGCCAGCAGCTTAGTCGGGACAGCCCAAGAGACCCAGTACTTC
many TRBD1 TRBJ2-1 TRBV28 CASSSTGTGKGGEQFF TGTGCCAGCAGTTCCACCGGGACAGGGAAAGGTGGTGAGCAGTTCTTC
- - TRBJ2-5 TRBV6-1 CASKRKAAHETQYF TGTGCCAGCAAAAGGAAGGCGGCTCACGAGACCCAGTACTTC
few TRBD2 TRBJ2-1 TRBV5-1 CASSPGGDYYNEQFF TGCGCCAGCAGCCCCGGGGGGGACTACTACAATGAGCAGTTCTTC
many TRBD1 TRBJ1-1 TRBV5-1 CASSWGQENTEAFF TGCGCCAGCAGCTGGGGACAGGAGAACACTGAAGCTTTCTTT
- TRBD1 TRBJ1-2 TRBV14 CASSQDLTGLPRGYTF TGTGCCAGCAGCCAAGATTTGACAGGGCTCCCGAGGGGCTACACCTTC
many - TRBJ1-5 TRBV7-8 CASSFWQERRGNQPQHF TGTGCCAGCAGCTTTTGGCAGGAACGTCGAGGCAATCAGCCCCAGCATTTT
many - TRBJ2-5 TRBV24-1 CATSDTGQIQETQYF TGTGCCACCAGTGACACAGGACAGATCCAAGAGACCCAGTACTTC
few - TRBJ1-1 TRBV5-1 CASSLGRDPEAFF TGCGCCAGCAGCTTGGGTAGGGATCCTGAAGCTTTCTTT
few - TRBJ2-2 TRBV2 CASRLSYTGELFF TGTGCCAGCAGACTCTCGTACACCGGGGAGCTGTTTTTT
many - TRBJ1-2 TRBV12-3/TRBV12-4 CASSPGRQFYGYTF TGTGCCAGCAGTCCTGGCAGGCAATTCTATGGCTACACCTTC
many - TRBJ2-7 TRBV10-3 CAIRKTGSYEQYF TGTGCCATCAGGAAAACAGGGAGCTACGAGCAGTACTTC
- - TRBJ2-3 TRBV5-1 CASSLAGQTATDTQYF TGCGCCAGCAGCTTGGCCGGGCAAACAGCCACAGATACGCAGTATTTT
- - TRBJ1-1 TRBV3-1 CASSQKGQTEAFF TGTGCCAGCAGCCAAAAGGGACAAACAGAAGCTTTCTTT